A selection of T cell receptor beta chains follows, all from one sample in a study of shared T cell receptors in the human thymus. Data came from immunoSEQ multiplex PCR; TCRdb stores just in-frame clones and leaves some out. In the table there are just under 550,000 clones, roughly 74% of which are singletons. The same specimen was also included in a second study, on human thymus T cells.

Specimen: thymocytes. All receptors derive from a boy under two years old with a congenital heart defect. Each CDR3 is given without its conserved first and last residue. Some rows have no size entry. The others give once, few or many, or a class for an expanded clone.

TRBV5-1	TRBJ2-3	.	ASSRSASGSLARDTQY
TRBV19	TRBJ2-7	.	ASSPAEQGCEQY
TRBV10-1	TRBJ1-1	.	ASSTGTLTEAF
TRBV5-4	TRBJ2-7	few	ASTLEPGLAGVSTYEQY
TRBV27	TRBJ2-7	.	ASSLSFTGTVHFYEQY
TRBV10-1	TRBJ2-7	.	ASSSGTPYEQY
TRBV11-3	TRBJ2-2	.	ASSHPGTSGKIGELF
TRBV15	TRBJ2-2	.	ATSRALGLAGGGAGELF
TRBV6-6	TRBJ1-4	.	ASSYPSGNKKLF
TRBV19	TRBJ1-3	.	ASGVGNTIY
TRBV5-6	TRBJ1-1	.	ASSLGGDRGSTEAF
TRBV7-2	TRBJ2-3	.	ASSPRLAGAADTQY
TRBV10-3	TRBJ2-3	.	AISVDLETDTQY
TRBV19	TRBJ1-2	.	ASSMRQNYGYT
TRBV29-1	TRBJ1-2	once	SVEDSHYGYT
TRBV4-1	TRBJ1-2	.	ASSQDLGGRGLYGYT
TRBV4-3	TRBJ1-1	.	ASSWAQGATEAF
TRBV10-3	TRBJ2-7	.	AISESEGARYEQY
TRBV7-9	TRBJ2-7	.	ASSLVNWFPGYEQY
TRBV4-1	TRBJ2-3	.	ASSQEIRTISTDTQY
TRBV7-2	TRBJ1-4	.	ASTAGSGIDEKLF
TRBV4-3	TRBJ2-7	.	ASSQDRVEGRVNEQY
TRBV6-1	TRBJ1-2	few	AVAGDYGYT
TRBV4-3	TRBJ1-2	once	ASSPLGTTRKGYT
TRBV28	TRBJ1-4	.	ASSPNEGTEKLF
TRBV14	TRBJ2-2	.	ASSQDPGARYTGELF
TRBV6-6	TRBJ1-2	.	ASSSIRGDYGYT
TRBV6-5	TRBJ2-3	few	ASSVTGGEVNTQY
TRBV4-1	TRBJ1-2	.	ASSQERVVDYGYT
TRBV28	TRBJ2-7	few	ASSLRPGVGEQY
TRBV27	TRBJ2-3	.	ASSQGLAGGPLPVADTQY
TRBV6-1	TRBJ2-2	.	ASLTGASTGELF
TRBV11-3	TRBJ2-3	once	ASSLVPGGREGSDTQY
TRBV14	TRBJ2-3	.	ASSPRLAGTGGDTQY
TRBV29-1	TRBJ2-7	.	SGGGGTPDEQY
TRBV30	TRBJ2-7	.	AWSPRDRGLGEQY
TRBV27	TRBJ1-4	.	ASSSSPDRVGEKLF
TRBV4-3	TRBJ2-2	.	ASSCRTSGTNTGELF
TRBV27	TRBJ1-5	.	ASSSHYYSNQPQH
TRBV4-3	TRBJ1-1	.	ASSQAPGQEVMAF
TRBV4-3	TRBJ2-1	.	ASTKGLAGNNEQF
TRBV15	TRBJ1-1	once	ATSSQDKTNTEAF
TRBV2	TRBJ1-5	.	ASSEPGQFNQPQH
TRBV4-3	TRBJ2-2	.	ASSQAYRTSGPNTGELF
TRBV7-3	TRBJ2-3	.	ASSWGRGTDTQY
TRBV27	TRBJ2-1	.	ASRRTTSTYYNEQF
TRBV12-5	TRBJ2-1	.	ASGPSPAVTEYNEQF
TRBV6-4	TRBJ2-1	.	ASSDSGLAGVHEQF
TRBV5-1	TRBJ2-1	few	ASSLWTSGAYNEQF
TRBV5-1	TRBJ1-3	.	ASSASSGFRGNTIY
TRBV7-6	TRBJ1-2	.	ASSLATLGDNRRANYGYT
TRBV9	TRBJ2-1	.	ASSGPTEAGPGILPEQF
TRBV28	TRBJ1-4	.	ASRSTDSNEKLF
TRBV29-1	TRBJ2-5	.	SVDSGTSAGGETQY